Below, 21 T cell receptor beta chains from the same sample are listed, as sequenced in a study of T cell clonotyping in hematopoietic cell transplantation. Generated by immunoSEQ multiplex PCR, the TCRdb table keeps only in-frame clones and is missing some. The sample contains some 8,000 clones, approximately 90% of which appear only once. Sequenced material: PBMCs, taken 180 days after allogeneic stem cell transplant. These receptors were obtained from a female patient in her 50s who had an allogeneic stem cell transplant from an unrelated donor, so the T cells may come from the graft donor. Some clones in this sample may be carry-over from other donors' samples.

A few counts support this clone. The rearrangement uses TRBV2 and TRBJ1-3, with D hard to call. Germline V gene sequence: CDR1 SNHLY, CDR2 FYNNEI. The CDR3 covers 12 residues. V lost 5 bases, J lost 2 bases, and 4 bases lay in between. This CDR3 is CASSQTGNTIYF. The CDR3 DNA follows: TGTGCCAGCAGTCAGACTGGAAACACCATATATTTT. Combining the CDR3 with reference TRBV2 and TRBJ1-3 gives the whole variable domain EPEVTQTPSHQVTQMGQEVILRCVPISNHLYFYWYRQILGQKVEFLVSFYNNEISEKSEIFDDQFSVERPDGSNFTLKIRSTKLEDSAMYFCASSQTGNTIYFGEGSWLTVV.

CDR3 bases: TGTGCGGGGGCAACTAATGAAAAACTGTTTTTT. Translating it yields CAGATNEKLFF. V gene TRBV30 combines with J gene TRBJ1-4; weak D call: TRBD1 (5 bases). This CDR3 comprises 11 residues. Germline loops: CDR1 GTSNPN, CDR2 SVGIG (reference sequence).

The chain employs TRBV9 and TRBJ2-3; perhaps TRBD2 as D (6 bases). Germline lookup yields CDR1 SGDLS and CDR2 YYNGEE. Trimming cost V 3 bases and J 1 base, with 18 bases left between them. The length of the CDR3 is 17 residues. CDR3 nucleotides: TGTGCCAGCAGCGCCCCATGGGGTTTAGCGGGCACAGATACGCAGTATTTT. This gives the protein CASSAPWGLAGTDTQYF. Combining the CDR3 with reference TRBV9 and TRBJ2-3 gives the whole variable domain DSGVTQTPKHLITATGQRVTLRCSPRSGDLSVYWYQQSLDQGLQFLIQYYNGEERAKGNILERFSAQQFPDLHSELNLSSLELGDSALYFCASSAPWGLAGTDTQYFGPGTRLTVL.

The CDR3 bases are TGTGCCAGCAGCCTGGGACAGGGATCCAGTCAGCCCCAGCATTTT. Translated: CASSLGQGSSQPQHF. This rearrangement joins TRBV5-5 to TRBJ1-5; TRBD1 aligns across 9 bases. CDR3 size: 15 residues. Germline V gives CDR1 SGHKS, CDR2 YYEKEE (reference sequence). The J segment lost 6 bases and the V segment lost 4 bases, leaving 8 bases of the junction unmatched.

The chain couples TRBV18 to TRBJ1-2, with D tentatively TRBD1 (5 bases). The CDR3 is made up of 18 amino acids. V dropped 6 bases and J dropped 8 bases, with 31 bases sitting between them. Germline V gene sequence: CDR1 KGHSH, CDR2 LQKENI. In nucleotides, the CDR3 is TGTGCCAGCTCCGCGTTCGGAGGGACGGTGAGGCCAAGGGGAGGCTACACCTTC. It specifies CASSAFGGTVRPRGGYTF.

J is TRBJ1-1 and V is TRBV18; D not certain. The ends were cut back, 2 bases at V and 8 bases at J, with 12 bases in the middle. The CDR3 is made up of 13 amino acids. Germline V gene sequence: CDR1 KGHSH, CDR2 LQKENI. The CDR3 coding sequence is TGTGCCAGCTCACCAAACCGTCAGACCGAAGCTTTCTTT. It codes for CASSPNRQTEAFF.

The chain employs TRBV7-2 and TRBJ2-7; 7 nucleotides match TRBD1. The CDR3 covers 14 residues. V lost 5 bases and J lost 2; bases outside the gene matches: 6. Germline V gene lookup returns CDR1 SGHTA and CDR2 FQGNSA. CDR3 nucleotides: TGTGCCAGCAGCACTTACAGGGGCACCTACGAGCAGTACTTC. Encoded protein: CASSTYRGTYEQYF.

V usage is TRBV4-1 and J usage is TRBJ2-2; D may match TRBD1 or TRBD2 (6 bases each). This CDR3 is 16 amino acids long. The germline gives CDR1 MGHRA, CDR2 YSYEKL. V was shortened by 6 bases and J by 4 bases, with 18 bases between the two germline ends. This CDR3 reads CASRLSPGASTGELFF. The CDR3 DNA is TGCGCCAGCAGGCTCAGCCCGGGGGCCAGCACCGGGGAGCTGTTTTTT.

The rearrangement links TRBV9 to TRBJ2-1, with 8 bases matching TRBD2. V lost 0 bases and J lost 1; bases outside the gene matches: 3. Germline CDR1 SGDLS, CDR2 YYNGEE. The CDR3 runs 16 residues. The CDR3 here is CASSVGGGRSYNEQFF. The CDR3 nucleotides are TGTGCCAGCAGCGTAGGCGGCGGGAGGTCCTACAATGAGCAGTTCTTC.

This chain joins TRBV6-1 and TRBJ1-5, with D perhaps TRBD1 (5 bases). CDR3 length: 13 residues. Per the germline V gene, CDR1 is MNHNS and CDR2 is SASEGT. V was shortened by 7 bases and J by 5 bases, with 12 bases between the two germline ends. The DNA of the CDR3 is TGTGCCAGCATCCGGGACGGAGATCAGCCCCAGCATTTT. Translation: CASIRDGDQPQHF.

The chain joins TRBV11-2 to TRBJ2-5; TRBD1 agrees at 7 bases. CDR1 and CDR2 from the germline V gene are SGHAT and FQNNGV. The CDR3 covers 14 residues. Unmatched junction bases numbered 6, after V lost 3 bases and J lost 5 bases. CDR3 loop: CASSFPGGWETQYF. The CDR3 bases are TGTGCCAGCAGCTTCCCAGGGGGTTGGGAGACCCAGTACTTC.

The chain is built from TRBV7-9 and TRBJ1-1; D unclear. CDR1 is SEHNR and CDR2 is FQNEAQ in the germline V gene (reference sequence). The CDR3 is made up of 15 amino acids. V lost 2 bases to trimming and J lost 3 bases, with 13 bases between them. CDR3 in amino acids: CASSLKSTGDTEAFF. For the CDR3, the DNA is TGTGCCAGCAGCTTAAAATCGACTGGGGACACTGAAGCTTTCTTT. Variable domain in full (rest from reference TRBV7-9 and TRBJ1-1): DTGVSQNPRHKITKRGQNVTFRCDPISEHNRLYWYRQTLGQGPEFLTYFQNEAQLEKSRLLSDRFSAERPKGSFSTLEIQRTEQGDSAMYLCASSLKSTGDTEAFFGQGTRLTVV.

The table lists this clone with a count of one. This chain links TRBV7-9 with TRBJ2-3, with 13 bases lining up with TRBD2. CDR3 length: 17 amino acids. The V gene's germline CDR1 is SEHNR and CDR2 FQNEAQ (reference sequence). V shed 5 bases, J shed 4 bases, and the junction held 9 bases outside the gene matches. CDR3 nucleotides: TGTGCCAGCAGCCAACCCCGGACTAGCGGGGGAGCAGATACGCAGTATTTT. Protein product: CASSQPRTSGGADTQYF.

The chain employs TRBV5-5 and TRBJ1-3; D call uncertain. The CDR3 loop spans 15 amino acids. Germline-derived CDR1 and CDR2 are SGHKS and YYEKEE (reference sequence). Between the trimmed V and J ends, which lost 2 bases and 0 bases, there was a span of 9 bases. This CDR3 reads CASSFEPSSGNTIYF. CDR3 in DNA: TGTGCCAGCAGCTTTGAGCCAAGCTCTGGAAACACCATATATTTT.

This chain links TRBV6-6 with TRBJ1-3, with D perhaps TRBD1 (6 bases). V lost 6 bases to trimming and J lost 0 bases, with 12 bases between them. This CDR3 spans 15 amino acids. Germline V gives CDR1 MNHNY, CDR2 SVGAGI (reference sequence). The CDR3 sequence is CASSLDRPSGNTIYF. The CDR3 DNA follows: TGTGCCAGCAGCCTGGACAGACCCTCTGGAAACACCATATATTTT.

This sequence joins TRBV7-9 and TRBJ2-3; D is undetermined. Germline-derived CDR1 and CDR2 are SEHNR and FQNEAQ (reference sequence). The CDR3 contains 11 residues. V was pared by 6 bases and J by 2 bases, with 3 bases between. The CDR3 here is CASSSTDTQYF. CDR3 sequence (DNA): TGTGCCAGCAGTTCCACAGATACGCAGTATTTT.

V usage is TRBV25-1 and J usage is TRBJ2-5; the match to TRBD1 covers 7 bases. The CDR3 runs 15 residues. V was clipped by 2 bases and J by 4 bases; unmatched bases: 7. Germline loops: CDR1 MGHDK, CDR2 SYGVNS. The CDR3: CASSEGNHRGETQYF. Here the CDR3 DNA reads TGTGCCAGCAGTGAAGGAAACCACAGGGGAGAGACCCAGTACTTC.

The chain is built from TRBV2 and TRBJ2-1, with D maybe TRBD1 (6 bases). The germline gives CDR1 SNHLY, CDR2 FYNNEI. The V gene lost 7 bases and the J gene lost 8 bases, with 12 bases spanning the gap. The CDR3 spans 12 residues. CDR3 residues: CASKGDGDEQFF. CDR3 in DNA: TGTGCCAGCAAGGGGGACGGCGATGAGCAGTTCTTC.

The genes are TRBV6-1 and TRBJ1-5, with a possible D match to TRBD1 (5 bases). V shed 8 bases and J shed 5 bases, with 13 bases lying between them. Germline V gene data show CDR1 as MNHNS and CDR2 as SASEGT. The CDR3 extends over 13 amino acids. The CDR3 region is CASRIGTDQPQHF. The CDR3 DNA reads as TGTGCCAGCCGGATAGGGACGGATCAGCCCCAGCATTTT.

There are a few counts of this clone. The chain couples TRBV7-9 to TRBJ2-2, with D maybe TRBD2 (5 bases). There are 14 residues in the CDR3. V dropped 5 bases and J dropped 4 bases, with 11 bases sitting between them. Germline V gene lookup returns CDR1 SEHNR and CDR2 FQNEAQ (reference sequence). CDR3 sequence reads: CASSMVEATGELFF. The DNA of the CDR3 is TGTGCCAGCAGCATGGTGGAGGCCACCGGGGAGCTGTTTTTT. The full variable domain, its missing parts supplied by reference TRBV7-9 and TRBJ2-2, is DTGVSQNPRHKITKRGQNVTFRCDPISEHNRLYWYRQTLGQGPEFLTYFQNEAQLEKSRLLSDRFSAERPKGSFSTLEIQRTEQGDSAMYLCASSMVEATGELFFGEGSRLTVL.

The chain has TRBV10-3 and TRBJ2-3; 13 bases fit TRBD2. The CDR3 totals 18 residues. The ends lost 7 bases at V and 0 bases at J; junction bases unmatched: 10. CDR1 and CDR2 from the germline V gene are ENHRY and SYGVKD. CDR3 coding DNA: TGTGCCATCAAGGGCGGCGGACTAGCGGGAGTAAGCACAGATACGCAGTATTTT. Amino acids: CAIKGGGLAGVSTDTQYF.